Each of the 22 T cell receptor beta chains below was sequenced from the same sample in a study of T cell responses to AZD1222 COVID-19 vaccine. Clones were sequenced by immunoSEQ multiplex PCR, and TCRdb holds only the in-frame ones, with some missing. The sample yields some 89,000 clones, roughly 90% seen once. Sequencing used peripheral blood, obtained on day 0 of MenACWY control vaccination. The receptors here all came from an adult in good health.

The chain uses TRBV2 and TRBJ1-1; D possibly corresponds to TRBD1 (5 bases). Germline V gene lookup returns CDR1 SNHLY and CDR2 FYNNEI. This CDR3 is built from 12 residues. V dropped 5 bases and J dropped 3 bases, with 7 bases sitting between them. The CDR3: CASSQGDTEAFF. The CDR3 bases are TGTGCCAGCAGTCAAGGGGACACTGAAGCTTTCTTT.

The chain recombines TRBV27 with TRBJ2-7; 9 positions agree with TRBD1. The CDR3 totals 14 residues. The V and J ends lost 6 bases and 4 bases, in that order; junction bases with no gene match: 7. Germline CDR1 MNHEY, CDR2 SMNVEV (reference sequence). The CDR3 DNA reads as TGTGCCAGCAGCCCGGACAGGGGTCCATACGAGCAGTACTTC. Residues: CASSPDRGPYEQYF.

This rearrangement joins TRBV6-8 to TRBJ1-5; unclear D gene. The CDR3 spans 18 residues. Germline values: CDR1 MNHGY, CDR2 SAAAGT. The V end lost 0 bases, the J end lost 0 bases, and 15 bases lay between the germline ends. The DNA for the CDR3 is TGTGCCAGCAGTTACTCACTCATCCAGCGGAATAGCAATCAGCCCCAGCATTTT. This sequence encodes CASSYSLIQRNSNQPQHF.

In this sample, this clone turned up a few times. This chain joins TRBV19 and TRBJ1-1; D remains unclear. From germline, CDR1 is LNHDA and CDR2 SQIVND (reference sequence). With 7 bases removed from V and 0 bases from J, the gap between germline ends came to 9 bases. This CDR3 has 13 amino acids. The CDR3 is CASNQYMNTEAFF. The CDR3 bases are TGTGCCAGTAATCAGTACATGAACACTGAAGCTTTCTTT.

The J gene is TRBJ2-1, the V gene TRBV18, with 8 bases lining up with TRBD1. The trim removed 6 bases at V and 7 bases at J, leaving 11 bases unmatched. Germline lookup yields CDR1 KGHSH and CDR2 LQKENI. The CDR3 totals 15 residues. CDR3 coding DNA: TGTGCCAGCTCTCCCGGGACAGGACCCGAGAATGAGCAGTTCTTC. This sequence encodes CASSPGTGPENEQFF.

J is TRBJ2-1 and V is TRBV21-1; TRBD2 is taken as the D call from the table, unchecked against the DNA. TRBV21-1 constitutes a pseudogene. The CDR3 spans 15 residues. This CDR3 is CASSKPGLRGNEQFF. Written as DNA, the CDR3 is TGTGCCAGCAGCAAACCGGGACTGAGGGGCAATGAGCAGTTCTTC.

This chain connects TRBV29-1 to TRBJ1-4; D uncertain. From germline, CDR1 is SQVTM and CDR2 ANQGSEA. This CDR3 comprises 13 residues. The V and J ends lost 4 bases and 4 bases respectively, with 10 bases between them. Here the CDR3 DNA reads TGCAGCGTTGTAGGGCCGCTTAATGAAAAACTGTTTTTT. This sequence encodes CSVVGPLNEKLFF.

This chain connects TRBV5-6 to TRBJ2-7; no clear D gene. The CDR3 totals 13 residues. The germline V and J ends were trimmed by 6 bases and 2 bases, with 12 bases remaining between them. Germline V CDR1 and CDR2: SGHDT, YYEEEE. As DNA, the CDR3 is TGTGCCAGCACCCGGCAGGTAACCTACGAGCAGTACTTC. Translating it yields CASTRQVTYEQYF.

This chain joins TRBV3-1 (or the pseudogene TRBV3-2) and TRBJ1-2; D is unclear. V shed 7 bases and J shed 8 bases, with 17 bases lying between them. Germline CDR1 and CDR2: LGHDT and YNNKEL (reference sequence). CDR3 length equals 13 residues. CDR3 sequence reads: CASTEGRSTGYTF. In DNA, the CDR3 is TGTGCCAGCACCGAAGGCAGGTCGACGGGCTACACCTTC.

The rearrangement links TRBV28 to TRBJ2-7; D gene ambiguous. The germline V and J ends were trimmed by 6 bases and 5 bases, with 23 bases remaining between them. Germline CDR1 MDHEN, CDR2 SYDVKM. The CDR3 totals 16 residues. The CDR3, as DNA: TGTGCCAGCAGCACCCCCCAAATAATAGTGCAGGACGAGCAGTACTTC. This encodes CASSTPQIIVQDEQYF.

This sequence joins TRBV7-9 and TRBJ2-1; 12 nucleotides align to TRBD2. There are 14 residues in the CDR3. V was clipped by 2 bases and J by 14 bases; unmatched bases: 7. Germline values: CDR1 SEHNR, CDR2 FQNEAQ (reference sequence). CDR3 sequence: CASSLTQASGREFF. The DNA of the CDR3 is TGTGCCAGCAGCTTAACCCAAGCTAGCGGGAGGGAGTTCTTC.

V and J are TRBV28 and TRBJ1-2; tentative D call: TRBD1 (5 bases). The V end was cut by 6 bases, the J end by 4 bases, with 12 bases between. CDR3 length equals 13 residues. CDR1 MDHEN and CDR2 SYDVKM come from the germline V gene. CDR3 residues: CASSTSRVYGYTF. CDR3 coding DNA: TGTGCCAGCAGCACCAGCAGGGTCTATGGCTACACCTTC.

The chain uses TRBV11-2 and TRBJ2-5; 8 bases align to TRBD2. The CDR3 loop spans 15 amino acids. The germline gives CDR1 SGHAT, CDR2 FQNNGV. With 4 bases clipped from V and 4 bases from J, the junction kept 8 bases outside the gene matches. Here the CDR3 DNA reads TGTGCCAGCAGCTCACCCACGGGGGGGGGAGAGACCCAGTACTTC. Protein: CASSSPTGGGETQYF.

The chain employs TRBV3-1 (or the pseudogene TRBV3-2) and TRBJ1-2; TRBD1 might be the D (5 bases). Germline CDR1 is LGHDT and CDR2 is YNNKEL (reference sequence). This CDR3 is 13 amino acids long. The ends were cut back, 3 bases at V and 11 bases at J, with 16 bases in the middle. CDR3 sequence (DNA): TGTGCCAGCAGCCATAGGCAGGGAACGGGATACACCTTC. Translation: CASSHRQGTGYTF.

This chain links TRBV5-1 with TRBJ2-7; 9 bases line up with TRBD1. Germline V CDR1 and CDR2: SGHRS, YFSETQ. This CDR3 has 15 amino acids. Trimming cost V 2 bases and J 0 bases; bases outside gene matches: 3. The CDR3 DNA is TGCGCCAGCAGCTTTACAGGGGGCCCCTCCTACGAGCAGTACTTC. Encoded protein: CASSFTGGPSYEQYF. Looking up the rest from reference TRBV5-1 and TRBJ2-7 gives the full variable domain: KAGVTQTPRYLIKTRGQQVTLSCSPISGHRSVSWYQQTPGQGLQFLFEYFSETQRNKGNFPGRFSGRQFSNSRSEMNVSTLELGDSALYLCASSFTGGPSYEQYFGPGTRLTVT.

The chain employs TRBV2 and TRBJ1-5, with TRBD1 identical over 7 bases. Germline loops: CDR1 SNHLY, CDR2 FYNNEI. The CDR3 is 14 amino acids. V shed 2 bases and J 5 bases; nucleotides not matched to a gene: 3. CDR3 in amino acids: CASSEQGGDQPQHF. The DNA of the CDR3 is TGTGCCAGCAGTGAACAGGGGGGAGATCAGCCCCAGCATTTT. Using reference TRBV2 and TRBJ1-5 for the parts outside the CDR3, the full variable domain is EPEVTQTPSHQVTQMGQEVILRCVPISNHLYFYWYRQILGQKVEFLVSFYNNEISEKSEIFDDQFSVERPDGSNFTLKIRSTKLEDSAMYFCASSEQGGDQPQHFGDGTRLSIL.

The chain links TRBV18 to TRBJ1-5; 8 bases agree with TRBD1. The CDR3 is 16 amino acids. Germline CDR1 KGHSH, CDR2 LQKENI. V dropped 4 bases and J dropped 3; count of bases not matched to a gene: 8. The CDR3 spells CASSRDRTGNNQPQHF. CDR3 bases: TGTGCCAGCTCACGGGACAGGACAGGGAACAATCAGCCCCAGCATTTT. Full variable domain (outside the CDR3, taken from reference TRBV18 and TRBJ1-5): NAGVMQNPRHLVRRRGQEARLRCSPMKGHSHVYWYRQLPEEGLKFMVYLQKENIIDESGMPKERFSAEFPKEGPSILRIQQVVRGDSAAYFCASSRDRTGNNQPQHFGDGTRLSIL.

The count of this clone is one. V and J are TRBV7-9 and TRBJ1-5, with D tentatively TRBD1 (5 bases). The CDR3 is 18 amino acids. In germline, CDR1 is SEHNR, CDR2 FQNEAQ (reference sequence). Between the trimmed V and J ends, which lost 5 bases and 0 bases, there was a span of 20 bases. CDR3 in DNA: TGTGCCAGCAGCAACGATGGGACCACTATTCATAGCAATCAGCCCCAGCATTTT. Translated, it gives CASSNDGTTIHSNQPQHF.

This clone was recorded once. In DNA, the CDR3 is TGTGCCAGCAGCTTAGGCCTGAACACCGGGGAGCTGTTTTTT. Its protein product is CASSLGLNTGELFF. V usage is TRBV11-3 and J usage is TRBJ2-2; D ambiguous. The CDR3 totals 14 residues. The V end was cut by 1 base, the J end by 1 base, with 4 bases between. Per the germline V gene, CDR1 is SGHNT and CDR2 is YENEEA.

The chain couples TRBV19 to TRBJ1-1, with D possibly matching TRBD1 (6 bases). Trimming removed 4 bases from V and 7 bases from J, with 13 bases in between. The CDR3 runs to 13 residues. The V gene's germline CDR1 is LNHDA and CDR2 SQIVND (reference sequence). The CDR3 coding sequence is TGTGCCAGTAGTACTGGGGGGCCCGGTGAAGCTTTCTTT. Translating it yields CASSTGGPGEAFF. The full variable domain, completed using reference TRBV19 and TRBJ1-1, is DGGITQSPKYLFRKEGQNVTLSCEQNLNHDAMYWYRQDPGQGLRLIYYSQIVNDFQKGDIAEGYSVSREKKESFPLTVTSAQKNPTAFYLCASSTGGPGEAFFGQGTRLTVV.

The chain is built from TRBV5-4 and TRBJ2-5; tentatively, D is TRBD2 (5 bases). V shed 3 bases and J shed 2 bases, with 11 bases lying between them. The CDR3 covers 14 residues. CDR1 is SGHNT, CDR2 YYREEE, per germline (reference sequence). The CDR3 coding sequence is TGTGCCAGCAGCTCCGGACGGGAACAAGAGACCCAGTACTTC. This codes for CASSSGREQETQYF.

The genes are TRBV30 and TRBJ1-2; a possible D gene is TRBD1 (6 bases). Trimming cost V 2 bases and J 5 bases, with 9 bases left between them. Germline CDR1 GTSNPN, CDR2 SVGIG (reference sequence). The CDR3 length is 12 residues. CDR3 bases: TGTGCCTGGAGTCAAGGGGGGTATGGCTACACCTTC. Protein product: CAWSQGGYGYTF.